This paragraph reports one T cell receptor beta chain. Its antigen remains unidentified. Amplifying from RNA transcripts, the study obtained TCR beta CDR3 regions. Second-round multiplex PCR came after a first-round RT-PCR that employed HTBI primers. TCRdb ran MiXCR on the multiplex PCR reads and lists one entry per CDR3 protein. The table includes roughly 220,000 distinct CDR3 sequences, 45% detected once. V gave up 0 bases and J gave up 5 bases, with 10 bases separating them. The CDR3 loop spans 14 amino acids. Germline V gene sequence: CDR1 SNHLY, CDR2 FYNNEI. This record belongs to a study of Graves' ophthalmopathy and Graves' hyperthyroidism. Study observations and caveats: The model flagged ophthalmopathy progression at approximately 70% sensitivity and 72.22% specificity. Blood repertoires reportedly contained most expanded thyroid clonotypes above 0.001 frequency.

The clonotype comes from an adult man with Graves' ophthalmopathy. The chain combines TRBV2 with TRBJ2-5, with D hard to call. Sequenced sample: peripheral blood. The CDR3 is CASSEAWGRETQYF. In DNA form, the CDR3 reads TGTGCCAGCAGTGAAGCTTGGGGTCGCGAGACCCAGTACTTC.